The text below deals with one TCR beta chain. No antigen is known for it. Trimming at V came to 5 bases and at J to 0 bases, leaving 2 bases not matched to a gene. CDR3 length: 14 amino acids. In germline, CDR1 is MRHNA, CDR2 SNTAGT. Data came from immunoSEQ multiplex PCR; TCRdb stores just in-frame clones and leaves some out. The table has some 54,000 clones, over 60% seen once. The record originates from a study of T cells in localized non-small cell lung cancer. Study conclusions and caveats: The study linked higher blood T cell density to longer overall survival. Clonality of T cells reached its maximum in uninvolved adjacent lung, surpassing tumor. The tumor had only one region sequenced, so heterogeneity remains possible. Within adjacent lung there appeared a median 57 of the top 100 tumor clones.

The material sequenced was PBMCs, taken before any cancer treatment. The receptor comes from a woman aged 40 to 75 with stage II lung adenocarcinoma. The rearrangement joins TRBV6-4 to TRBJ2-3, with TRBD1 matching over 7 bases. The CDR3: CASSRQGSTDTQYF. The CDR3 region has the DNA TGTGCCAGCAGTAGACAGGGAAGCACAGATACGCAGTATTTT.